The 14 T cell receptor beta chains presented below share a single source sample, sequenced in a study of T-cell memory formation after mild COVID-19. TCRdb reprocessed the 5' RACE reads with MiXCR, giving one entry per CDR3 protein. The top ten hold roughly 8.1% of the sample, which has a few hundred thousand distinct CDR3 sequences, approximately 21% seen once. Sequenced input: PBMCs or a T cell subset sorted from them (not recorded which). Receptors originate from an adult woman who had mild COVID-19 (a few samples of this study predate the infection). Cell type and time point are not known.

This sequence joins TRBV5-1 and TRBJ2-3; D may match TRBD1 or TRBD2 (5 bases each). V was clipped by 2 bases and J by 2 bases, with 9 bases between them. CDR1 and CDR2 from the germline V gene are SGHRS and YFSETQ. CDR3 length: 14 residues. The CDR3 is CASSFGDPTDTQYF. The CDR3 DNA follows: TGCGCCAGCAGCTTTGGGGACCCCACAGATACGCAGTATTTT.

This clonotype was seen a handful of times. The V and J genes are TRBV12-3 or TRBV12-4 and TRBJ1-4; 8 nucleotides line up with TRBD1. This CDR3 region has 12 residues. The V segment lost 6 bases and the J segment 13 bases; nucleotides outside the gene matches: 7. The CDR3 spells CASRSNRGGLFF. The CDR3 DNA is TGTGCCAGCAGATCAAACAGGGGGGGACTGTTTTTT.

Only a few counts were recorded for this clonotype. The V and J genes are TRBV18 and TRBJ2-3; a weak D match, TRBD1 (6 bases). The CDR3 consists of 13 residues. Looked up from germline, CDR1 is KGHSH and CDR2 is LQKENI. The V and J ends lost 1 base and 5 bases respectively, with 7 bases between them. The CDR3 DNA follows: TGTGCCAGCTCACCACGACAGGAAGATACGCAGTATTTT. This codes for CASSPRQEDTQYF.

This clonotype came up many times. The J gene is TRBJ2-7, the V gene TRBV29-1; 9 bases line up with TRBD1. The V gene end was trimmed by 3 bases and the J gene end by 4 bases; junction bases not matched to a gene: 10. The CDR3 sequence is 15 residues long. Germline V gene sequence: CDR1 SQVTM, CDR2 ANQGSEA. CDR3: CSVELRSGTGYEQYF. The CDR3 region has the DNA TGCAGCGTTGAGCTCCGATCCGGGACAGGGTACGAGCAGTACTTC.

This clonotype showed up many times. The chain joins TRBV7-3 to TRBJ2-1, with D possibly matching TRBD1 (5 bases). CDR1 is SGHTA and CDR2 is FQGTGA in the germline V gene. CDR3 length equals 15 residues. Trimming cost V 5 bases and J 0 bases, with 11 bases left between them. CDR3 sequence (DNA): TGTGCCAGCAGCCCCGACAGAGGCTCCTACAATGAGCAGTTCTTC. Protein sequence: CASSPDRGSYNEQFF. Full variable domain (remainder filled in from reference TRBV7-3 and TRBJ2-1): GAGVSQTPSNKVTEKGKYVELRCDPISGHTALYWYRQSLGQGPEFLIYFQGTGAADDSGLPNDRFFAVRPEGSVSTLKIQRTERGDSAVYLCASSPDRGSYNEQFFGPGTRLTVL.

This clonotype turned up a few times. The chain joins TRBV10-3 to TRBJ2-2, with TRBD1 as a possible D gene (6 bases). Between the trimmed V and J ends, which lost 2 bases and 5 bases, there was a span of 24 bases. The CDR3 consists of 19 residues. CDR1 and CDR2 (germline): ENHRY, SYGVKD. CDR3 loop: CAISETPSGHRKRTGELFF. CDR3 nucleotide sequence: TGTGCCATCAGTGAGACACCTTCGGGACACAGAAAGAGAACCGGGGAGCTGTTTTTT.

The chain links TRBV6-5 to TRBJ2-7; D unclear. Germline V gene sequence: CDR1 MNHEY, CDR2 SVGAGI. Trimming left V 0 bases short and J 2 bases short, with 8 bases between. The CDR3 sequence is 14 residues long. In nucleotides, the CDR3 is TGTGCCAGCAGTTACTCGGTCCTCGCCTACGAGCAGTACTTC. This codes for CASSYSVLAYEQYF.

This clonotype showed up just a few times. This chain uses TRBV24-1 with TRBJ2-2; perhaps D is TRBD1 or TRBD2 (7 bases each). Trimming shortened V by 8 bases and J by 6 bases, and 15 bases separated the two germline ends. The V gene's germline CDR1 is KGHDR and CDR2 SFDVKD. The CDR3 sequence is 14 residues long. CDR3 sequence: CATNQGGAAGELFF. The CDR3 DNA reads TGTGCCACCAACCAGGGGGGGGCCGCCGGGGAGCTGTTTTTT.

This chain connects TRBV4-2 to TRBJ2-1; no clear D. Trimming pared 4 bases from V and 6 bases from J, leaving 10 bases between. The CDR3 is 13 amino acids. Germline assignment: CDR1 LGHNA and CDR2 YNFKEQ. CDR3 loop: CASSPSTVNEQFF. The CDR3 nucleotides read TGTGCCAGCAGCCCTTCTACAGTCAATGAGCAGTTCTTC.

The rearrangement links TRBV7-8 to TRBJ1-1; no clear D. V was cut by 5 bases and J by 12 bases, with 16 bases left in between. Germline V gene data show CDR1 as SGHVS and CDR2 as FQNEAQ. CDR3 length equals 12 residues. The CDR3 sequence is CASSQRTKETFF. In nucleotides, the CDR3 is TGTGCCAGCAGCCAAAGGACCAAGGAGACTTTCTTT.

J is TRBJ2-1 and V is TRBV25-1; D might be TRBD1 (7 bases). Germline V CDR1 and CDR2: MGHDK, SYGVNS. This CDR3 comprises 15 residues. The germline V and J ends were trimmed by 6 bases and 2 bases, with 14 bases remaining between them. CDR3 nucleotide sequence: TGTGCCAGCAGGATGGAGGGGGCCCCCTACAATGAGCAGTTCTTC. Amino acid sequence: CASRMEGAPYNEQFF.

CDR3 sequence reads: CASSTGQSTDTQYF. The DNA of the CDR3 is TGCGCCAGCAGCACCGGACAGAGCACAGATACGCAGTATTTT. The chain combines TRBV5-1 with TRBJ2-3, with D possibly matching TRBD1 (6 bases). The CDR3 totals 14 residues. V was cut by 4 bases and J by 0 bases, with 9 bases left in between. In germline, CDR1 is SGHRS, CDR2 YFSETQ.

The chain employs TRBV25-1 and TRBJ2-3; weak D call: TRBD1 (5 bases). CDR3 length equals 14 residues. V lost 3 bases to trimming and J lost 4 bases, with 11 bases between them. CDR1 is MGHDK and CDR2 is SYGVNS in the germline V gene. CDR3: CASSDAGKPDTQYF. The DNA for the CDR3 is TGTGCCAGCAGTGATGCAGGGAAACCAGATACGCAGTATTTT.

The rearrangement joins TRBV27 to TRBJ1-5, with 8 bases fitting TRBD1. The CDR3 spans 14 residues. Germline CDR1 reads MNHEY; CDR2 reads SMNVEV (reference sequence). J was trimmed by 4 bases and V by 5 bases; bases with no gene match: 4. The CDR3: CASSVQGGNQPQHF. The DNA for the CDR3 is TGTGCCAGCAGTGTACAGGGGGGGAATCAGCCCCAGCATTTT.